The 21 T cell receptor beta chains given below trace back to one sample, sequenced in a study of blood T cell repertoires in COVID-19. Produced via immunoSEQ multiplex PCR; TCRdb's table is partial and in-frame only. Of 330,000 or so clones in the sample, about 88% are singletons; the top ten hold approximately 0.97%. The specimen was PBMCs or T cells enriched from blood (not recorded which). All receptors come from a woman aged 30 to 39 who had been exposed to COVID-19.

This clone has only a few counts. The chain employs TRBV13 and TRBJ1-1; D unclear. Germline CDR1 reads PRHDT; CDR2 reads FYEKMQ (reference sequence). The CDR3 extends over 11 amino acids. Trimming removed 5 bases at V and 11 bases at J, with 12 bases between. The CDR3 DNA is TGTGCCAGCAGCCTATCAGGTGGGGCTTTCTTT. This sequence encodes CASSLSGGAFF.

Comments on this clone: One end of the junction is discordant with germline, which a read error may explain. V gene TRBV6-6 combines with J gene TRBJ2-1, with D possibly TRBD2 on 6 matching bases. The CDR3 has 12 amino acids. Per the germline V gene, CDR1 is MNHNY and CDR2 is SVGAGI (reference sequence). CDR3 in amino acids: CASSYVDYDQFF. The CDR3 DNA follows: TGTGCCAGCAGTTACGTGGACTATGATCAGTTCTTC.

The J gene is TRBJ2-2, the V gene TRBV19, with 7 bases fitting TRBD1. Germline-derived CDR1 and CDR2 are LNHDA and SQIVND (reference sequence). CDR3 length equals 14 residues. The trim removed 11 bases at V and 2 bases at J, leaving 8 bases unmatched. The CDR3, as DNA: TGTGCCTCCTCGGGACAGACCAACACCGGGGAGCTGTTTTTT. This translates into CASSGQTNTGELFF. The entire variable domain, with the rest obtained from reference TRBV19 and TRBJ2-2, is as follows: DGGITQSPKYLFRKEGQNVTLSCEQNLNHDAMYWYRQDPGQGLRLIYYSQIVNDFQKGDIAEGYSVSREKKESFPLTVTSAQKNPTAFYLCASSGQTNTGELFFGEGSRLTVL.

This chain connects TRBV6-6 to TRBJ1-6, with TRBD1 as a possible D gene (5 bases). V shed 10 bases and J shed 6 bases, with 13 bases lying between them. CDR1 is MNHNY and CDR2 is SVGAGI in the germline V gene (reference sequence). The CDR3 is 13 amino acids. This chain's CDR3 is CAINRQFNSPLHF. CDR3 DNA sequence: TGTGCCATCAATAGACAGTTTAATTCACCCCTCCACTTT.

This chain connects TRBV7-6 to TRBJ1-1; 8 nucleotides align to TRBD1. The CDR3 extends over 15 amino acids. V trimming: 1 base; J trimming: 1 base; junction bases outside the gene matches: 2. Germline values: CDR1 SGHVS, CDR2 FNYEAQ. The CDR3 bases are TGTGCCAGCAGCTTAGTAGGACAGGGGAACACTGAAGCTTTCTTT. This encodes CASSLVGQGNTEAFF.

The table lists this clone with a few counts. This sequence joins TRBV7-8 and TRBJ2-7; TRBD2 is a possible D gene (6 bases). The germline V and J ends were trimmed by 1 base and 3 bases, with 13 bases remaining between them. CDR1 and CDR2 from the germline V gene are SGHVS and FQNEAQ. The CDR3 sequence is 15 residues long. The CDR3 spells CASSLDGGGYYEQYF. The CDR3 nucleotides are TGTGCCAGCAGCTTAGATGGGGGAGGCTACTACGAGCAGTACTTC.

The gene calls are TRBV5-1 and TRBJ1-1; D is possibly TRBD1 (5 bases). V was trimmed by 3 bases and J by 1 base, leaving 13 bases between them. There are 15 residues in the CDR3. Germline V gene data show CDR1 as SGHRS and CDR2 as YFSETQ. The CDR3 bases are TGCGCCAGCAGCTCTGCGCGGGGGTCGAACACTGAAGCTTTCTTT. The encoded protein is CASSSARGSNTEAFF.

The rearrangement uses TRBV5-4 and TRBJ2-7, with D possibly TRBD2 on 6 matching bases. Germline-derived CDR1 and CDR2 are SGHNT and YYREEE (reference sequence). CDR3 length: 14 residues. Trimming took off 10 bases at V and 4 bases at J, with 21 bases between the two ends. The CDR3 DNA follows: TGTGCCTGGGCGATGGCGGGAAGTCGGTACGAGCAGTACTTC. It translates to CAWAMAGSRYEQYF.

This clone has a single count. The V and J genes are TRBV15 and TRBJ2-5; TRBD1 is a possible D gene (6 bases). Germline lookup yields CDR1 LNHNV and CDR2 YYDKDF (reference sequence). V shed 1 base and J shed 2 bases, with 11 bases lying between them. This CDR3 contains 15 residues. The chain's CDR3 is CATSRVQGRQETQYF. The CDR3, as DNA: TGTGCCACCAGCAGAGTGCAGGGGAGACAAGAGACCCAGTACTTC.

About this clone itself: This CDR3 is also generated by other DNA sequences in the sample. V and J are TRBV5-1 and TRBJ1-2; 8 bases line up with TRBD1. The CDR3 consists of 15 residues. Trimming at V came to 0 bases and at J to 0 bases, leaving 1 base not matched to a gene. Germline values: CDR1 SGHRS, CDR2 YFSETQ. CDR3 nucleotides: TGCGCCAGCAGCTTGGACAGGGGGACTAACTATGGCTACACCTTC. Translating gives CASSLDRGTNYGYTF.

J is TRBJ2-3 and V is TRBV11-2, with D perhaps TRBD1 (5 bases). The CDR3 runs 17 residues. Germline V gene data show CDR1 as SGHAT and CDR2 as FQNNGV. With 1 base removed from V and 0 bases from J, the gap between germline ends came to 14 bases. CDR3 in amino acids: CASSLGGRRTSTDTQYF. CDR3 nucleotides: TGTGCCAGCAGCTTAGGGGGCCGCCGTACTAGCACAGATACGCAGTATTTT.

This CDR3 is CSASFGGHGYTF. CDR3 sequence (DNA): TGCAGTGCTAGTTTCGGGGGGCACGGCTACACCTTC. The chain links TRBV20-1 to TRBJ1-2, with TRBD1 as a possible D gene (6 bases). Germline CDR1 and CDR2: DFQATT and SNEGSKA (reference sequence). CDR3 length: 12 residues. The ends were cut back, 3 bases at V and 8 bases at J, with 13 bases in the middle.

The chain is built from TRBV7-2 and TRBJ2-2; 14 bases fit TRBD2. Germline-derived CDR1 and CDR2 are SGHTA and FQGNSA. The CDR3 spans 19 residues. J lost 4 bases, V lost 5 bases, and 12 bases had no gene match. CDR3 coding DNA: TGTGCCAGCAGCCTAAACCCCCCGGGACTAGCGGGAGTCACCGGGGAGCTGTTTTTT. It translates to CASSLNPPGLAGVTGELFF.

This clone was seen just once. The V and J genes are TRBV28 and TRBJ2-1, with TRBD2 matching over 8 bases. V lost 4 bases to trimming and J lost 1 base; unmatched junction nucleotides: 6. The CDR3 is 16 residues long. Germline V gene sequence: CDR1 MDHEN, CDR2 SYDVKM. The CDR3 sequence: CASSSFAGGSYNEQFF. The CDR3, as DNA: TGTGCCAGCAGTTCTTTCGCGGGAGGTTCCTACAATGAGCAGTTCTTC.

The chain recombines TRBV5-3 with TRBJ1-1; D might be TRBD1 (6 bases). TRBV5-3 is sorted into the ORF group, with uncertain function. This CDR3 has 15 residues. V was clipped by 3 bases and J by 2 bases, with 14 bases between them. The CDR3 nucleotides read TGTGCCAGAAGCTGGGCCGGGACAACAAACACTGAAGCTTTCTTT. Its translation is CARSWAGTTNTEAFF.

The chain carries TRBV6-2 or TRBV6-3 and TRBJ2-7, with D unresolved. The CDR3 runs to 14 residues. Between the trimmed V and J ends, which lost 4 bases and 2 bases, there was a span of 12 bases. Per germline, CDR1 MNHEY and CDR2 SVGEGT. The CDR3 is CASSSGGRTYEQYF. The CDR3 DNA is TGTGCCAGCAGTTCCGGTGGTAGAACCTACGAGCAGTACTTC.

The table lists this clone with a few counts. The chain joins TRBV10-2 to TRBJ1-5, with a weak D call TRBD1 (5 bases). The CDR3 contains 14 residues. The germline V and J ends were trimmed by 4 bases and 4 bases, with 11 bases remaining between them. Germline CDR1 is WSHSY and CDR2 is SAAADI. For the CDR3, the DNA is TGCGCCAGCAGTGTGGGGGGACCTAATCAGCCCCAGCATTTT. Residues: CASSVGGPNQPQHF.

V is TRBV6-1 and J is TRBJ2-7; 8 nucleotides match TRBD1. The CDR3 spans 15 residues. Germline CDR1 MNHNS, CDR2 SASEGT. Trimming removed 3 bases from V and 1 base from J; junction bases left unmatched: 5. Here the CDR3 reads CASSDPGTGSYEQYF. CDR3 nucleotide sequence: TGTGCCAGCAGTGATCCGGGGACAGGTTCCTACGAGCAGTACTTC.

The J gene is TRBJ2-2, the V gene TRBV27; D not certain. The V gene lost 3 bases and the J gene lost 6 bases, with 5 bases spanning the gap. This CDR3 is 12 amino acids long. Looked up from germline, CDR1 is MNHEY and CDR2 is SMNVEV (reference sequence). CDR3 DNA: TGTGCCAGCAGTTTCAGCGCCGGGGAGCTGTTTTTT. This sequence encodes CASSFSAGELFF.

This clone came up a few times. V gene TRBV6-5 combines with J gene TRBJ2-7; TRBD1 agrees at 7 bases. Germline lookup yields CDR1 MNHEY and CDR2 SVGAGI. This CDR3 contains 14 residues. Losses at the gene ends were 2 bases for V and 3 bases for J; bases not matched to a gene: 4. In DNA form, the CDR3 reads TGTGCCAGCAGTTACGGGACAGACGACTACGAGCAGTACTTC. This encodes CASSYGTDDYEQYF.

This rearrangement joins TRBV6-5 to TRBJ1-4; 7 bases map to TRBD1. Germline V CDR1 and CDR2: MNHEY, SVGAGI. The length of the CDR3 is 15 residues. With V trimmed by 6 bases and J by 2 bases, 6 bases remained unmatched. CDR3: CASRYRGSTNEKLFF. In nucleotides, the CDR3 is TGTGCCAGCAGATACAGGGGAAGTACTAATGAAAAACTGTTTTTT.